The clone carrying this T cell receptor (beta chain) was counted a few times. The V gene's germline CDR1 is SGDLS and CDR2 YYNGEE. V lost 4 bases, J lost 5 bases, and 8 bases stayed unmatched. The length of the CDR3 is 17 residues. There were TCR beta CDR3 regions amplified from RNA transcripts. First-round RT-PCR targeting the TCR CDR3 was performed with the HTBI primer set. TCRdb re-called the multiplex PCR reads with MiXCR, one entry per CDR3 protein. The data show 400,000 or so distinct CDR3 sequences, about an eighth seen once. These data are taken from a study of T cells in Graves' hyperthyroidism and ophthalmopathy.

The specimen sequenced was blood. The sequence came from a man aged 45 to 65 with Graves' ophthalmopathy. The chain recombines TRBV9 with TRBJ2-2; TRBD2 agrees at 13 bases. The CDR3 nucleotides read TGTGCCAGCAGCAGGGGGGGACTAGCGGGACATACCGGGGAGCTGTTTTTT. Translation gives CASSRGGLAGHTGELFF.